Below, 30 T cell receptor beta chains from the same sample are listed, as sequenced in a study of blood T cell repertoires in COVID-19. Sequencing was performed with immunoSEQ multiplex PCR; in TCRdb, only in-frame clones are kept and a portion is missing. The sample lists some 530,000 clones; approximately 85% were seen once. Sequencing was performed on peripheral blood. The receptors were sampled from a human donor in a cohort sampled during active COVID-19.

This chain links TRBV10-3 with TRBJ2-7, with 11 positions matching TRBD2. V dropped 6 bases and J dropped 7; count of bases not matched to a gene: 2. The CDR3 consists of 12 residues. Germline CDR1 reads ENHRY; CDR2 reads SYGVKD. The CDR3 nucleotides are TGTGCCATCAGCACTAGCGGGAGAGAGCAGTACTTC. This encodes CAISTSGREQYF.

This chain joins TRBV19 and TRBJ1-2; D remains unclear. Trimming left V 3 bases short and J 3 bases short, with 14 bases between. This CDR3 has 15 residues. The germline V gene has CDR1 LNHDA and CDR2 SQIVND (reference sequence). The CDR3 DNA reads TGTGCCAGTAGTATCGGGAACGAAAACTACTATGGCTACACCTTC. It yields the protein CASSIGNENYYGYTF.

V is TRBV6-5 and J is TRBJ2-5; TRBD2 matches 12 bases. Germline V gene data show CDR1 as MNHEY and CDR2 as SVGAGI. J lost 2 bases, V lost 6 bases, and 4 bases had no gene match. The CDR3 consists of 15 residues. The CDR3 DNA sequence: TGTGCCAGCAGCCTAGGGACTAGCGGGCAAGAGACCCAGTACTTC. Its protein is CASSLGTSGQETQYF.

On this clone itself: This sample also contains other DNA sequences that code for the same CDR3. The V call is TRBV11-2, the J call TRBJ2-3, with D unclear. The CDR3 loop spans 14 amino acids. Trimming cost V 5 bases and J 1 base, with 10 bases left between them. CDR1 is SGHAT, CDR2 FQNNGV, per germline. The CDR3 here is CASSLLRGTDTQYF. Written as DNA, the CDR3 is TGTGCCAGCAGCCTCCTCCGGGGCACAGATACGCAGTATTTT. The full variable domain, rest sourced from reference TRBV11-2 and TRBJ2-3, is EAGVAQSPRYKIIEKRQSVAFWCNPISGHATLYWYQQILGQGPKLLIQFQNNGVVDDSQLPKDRFSAERLKGVDSTLKIQPAKLEDSAVYLCASSLLRGTDTQYFGPGTRLTVL.

The V and J genes are TRBV6-2 or TRBV6-3 and TRBJ2-7; unclear D gene. The CDR3 runs 13 residues. V was cut by 2 bases and J by 2 bases, with 7 bases left in between. Per the germline V gene, CDR1 is MNHEY and CDR2 is SVGEGT. CDR3 protein: CASSYSYTYEQYF. DNA of the CDR3: TGTGCCAGCAGTTACAGCTATACCTACGAGCAGTACTTC.

The J gene is TRBJ1-1, the V gene TRBV28; TRBD1 matches at 7 bases. This CDR3 has 16 residues. V lost 8 bases, J lost 6 bases, and 18 bases stayed unmatched. Germline-derived CDR1 and CDR2 are MDHEN and SYDVKM. For the CDR3, the DNA is TGTGCCAGCCCAGGGGGGCCCGGTACTTCCTACTCTGAAGCTTTCTTT. Amino acid sequence: CASPGGPGTSYSEAFF.

This rearrangement joins TRBV2 to TRBJ2-1; D ambiguous. CDR1 and CDR2 from the germline V gene are SNHLY and FYNNEI. The CDR3 covers 11 residues. The V and J ends lost 6 bases and 5 bases respectively, with 5 bases between them. Here the CDR3 DNA reads TGTGCCAGCAGGCCGGACAATGAGCAGTTCTTC. Amino acid sequence: CASRPDNEQFF.

The chain combines TRBV9 with TRBJ2-7; D might be TRBD2 (6 bases). CDR1 and CDR2 (germline): SGDLS, YYNGEE. V was cut by 1 base and J by 3 bases, with 11 bases left in between. There are 14 residues in the CDR3. DNA of the CDR3: TGTGCCAGCAGCGTAACGGAGGGAATCTACGAGCAGTACTTC. Translation gives CASSVTEGIYEQYF.

The rearrangement uses TRBV5-8 and TRBJ1-1; the D is unclear. Deletions cut 0 bases from V and 11 bases from J, with 14 bases between. CDR1 is SGHTS, CDR2 YDEGEE, per germline. The CDR3 spans 13 residues. The CDR3 region is CASSLASRLSAFF. The CDR3 DNA is TGTGCCAGCAGCTTGGCCTCACGGTTATCGGCTTTCTTT.

J is TRBJ1-5 and V is TRBV7-2; TRBD1 might be the D (6 bases). The CDR3 is 15 residues long. Germline loops: CDR1 SGHTA, CDR2 FQGNSA. Trimming pared 5 bases from V and 6 bases from J, leaving 17 bases between. As DNA, the CDR3 is TGTGCCAGCAGCCCCCGAGTTGGGGGCGGTCAGCCCCAGCATTTT. Its protein is CASSPRVGGGQPQHF.

The chain couples TRBV5-1 to TRBJ1-1; 7 bases agree with TRBD1. The CDR3 sequence is 17 residues long. J gave up 3 bases and V 3 bases, and 14 bases lay outside the gene matches. From germline, CDR1 is SGHRS and CDR2 YFSETQ. CDR3 amino acids: CASSYQVIQTGHTEAFF. The DNA of the CDR3 is TGCGCCAGCAGCTATCAAGTTATACAGACAGGGCACACTGAAGCTTTCTTT.

The chain couples TRBV6-1 to TRBJ1-4; D perhaps matches TRBD1 (6 bases). The CDR3 totals 17 residues. The V end was cut by 0 bases, the J end by 0 bases, with 11 bases between. Germline CDR1 MNHNS, CDR2 SASEGT. The CDR3: CASSEAYGTSTNEKLFF. In DNA form, the CDR3 reads TGTGCCAGCAGTGAAGCATACGGGACATCAACTAATGAAAAACTGTTTTTT.

CDR3 in amino acids: CASSLATAQGTNKAFF. As DNA, the CDR3 is TGTGCCAGCAGCTTAGCGACCGCCCAGGGTACGAATAAAGCTTTCTTT. The J gene is TRBJ1-1, the V gene TRBV7-9; a possible D gene is TRBD1 (5 bases). The CDR3 loop spans 16 amino acids. V was shortened by 0 bases and J by 9 bases, with 20 bases between the two germline ends. CDR1 is SEHNR, CDR2 FQNEAQ, per germline (reference sequence).

This clone has only one observation. The chain joins TRBV10-1 to TRBJ2-7, with TRBD1 identical over 8 bases. Germline V gives CDR1 WNHNN, CDR2 SYGVQD (reference sequence). The CDR3 length is 13 residues. The ends lost 2 bases at V and 3 bases at J; junction bases unmatched: 0. In DNA, the CDR3 is TGCGCCAGCAGTGAGGACAGGGGCTACGAGCAGTACTTC. Its translation: CASSEDRGYEQYF.

The chain recombines TRBV28 with TRBJ2-2; tentatively, D is TRBD1 (5 bases). V dropped 5 bases and J dropped 2 bases, with 9 bases sitting between them. Germline V gene data show CDR1 as MDHEN and CDR2 as SYDVKM. The CDR3 loop spans 14 amino acids. The CDR3 DNA sequence: TGTGCCAGCAGTGACACAGGAAACACCGGGGAGCTGTTTTTT. Translated: CASSDTGNTGELFF.

V and J are TRBV7-2 and TRBJ2-1; TRBD1 aligns across 8 bases. Per the germline V gene, CDR1 is SGHTA and CDR2 is FQGNSA. The CDR3 extends over 15 amino acids. Trimming cost V 4 bases and J 4 bases; bases outside gene matches: 6. CDR3 region: CASSSRQGNYNEQFF. Written as DNA, the CDR3 is TGTGCCAGCAGCTCTCGACAGGGGAATTACAATGAGCAGTTCTTC. Full variable domain (outside the CDR3, taken from reference TRBV7-2 and TRBJ2-1): GAGVSQSPSNKVTEKGKDVELRCDPISGHTALYWYRQSLGQGLEFLIYFQGNSAPDKSGLPSDRFSAERTGGSVSTLTIQRTQQEDSAVYLCASSSRQGNYNEQFFGPGTRLTVL.

V is TRBV19 and J is TRBJ2-5; 7 positions match TRBD1. V gave up 3 bases and J gave up 2 bases; unmatched junction bases: 3. From germline, CDR1 is LNHDA and CDR2 SQIVND (reference sequence). This CDR3 contains 14 residues. The CDR3 here is CASSIRDSQETQYF. CDR3 bases: TGTGCCAGTAGTATTAGGGACAGTCAAGAGACCCAGTACTTC.

This clone was recorded a few times. The sample carries other DNA sequences with the same CDR3. V usage is TRBV30 and J usage is TRBJ1-2; a weak D match, TRBD1 (6 bases). This CDR3 is built from 13 residues. Trimming shortened V by 0 bases and J by 4 bases, and 9 bases separated the two germline ends. Germline CDR1 and CDR2: GTSNPN and SVGIG (reference sequence). CDR3 loop: CAWSVQGGYGYTF. The CDR3 DNA reads as TGTGCCTGGAGTGTACAGGGTGGCTATGGCTACACCTTC.

The V call is TRBV7-2, the J call TRBJ2-3, with 9 bases matching TRBD1. The CDR3 has 15 residues. Trimming removed 5 bases from V and 5 bases from J; junction bases left unmatched: 8. From germline, CDR1 is SGHTA and CDR2 FQGNSA. The CDR3 is CASSPWDRALDTQYF. DNA for the CDR3: TGTGCCAGCAGCCCCTGGGACAGGGCGTTAGATACGCAGTATTTT.

This chain connects TRBV29-1 to TRBJ2-2; 10 bases map to TRBD2. CDR3 size: 15 residues. Germline V gene lookup returns CDR1 SQVTM and CDR2 ANQGSEA. Losses at the gene ends were 0 bases for V and 8 bases for J; bases not matched to a gene: 6. The CDR3 DNA sequence: TGCAGCGTTGAAGATAGCCTAGCGGGAGCTGGGGAGCTGTTTTTT. Amino acid sequence: CSVEDSLAGAGELFF.

The genes are TRBV28 and TRBJ2-7, with TRBD2 matching over 9 bases. V lost 4 bases to trimming and J lost 3 bases; unmatched junction nucleotides: 4. Germline CDR1 is MDHEN and CDR2 is SYDVKM. The CDR3 runs 14 residues. The CDR3 here is CASSSSGKVYEQYF. Written as DNA, the CDR3 is TGTGCCAGCAGTTCTAGCGGGAAAGTCTACGAGCAGTACTTC.

This chain uses TRBV6-2 or TRBV6-3 with TRBJ2-5; D ambiguous. This CDR3 has 14 amino acids. Per germline, CDR1 MNHEY and CDR2 SVGEGT. The ends were cut back, 5 bases at V and 0 bases at J, with 10 bases in the middle. In nucleotides, the CDR3 is TGTGCCAGCAGTCCCCCGCGGTACCAAGAGACCCAGTACTTC. It encodes CASSPPRYQETQYF.

This clone showed up just a few times. The rearrangement uses TRBV2 and TRBJ2-6; unclear D gene. V lost 2 bases to trimming and J lost 2 bases, with 4 bases between them. Germline V gene lookup returns CDR1 SNHLY and CDR2 FYNNEI. The CDR3 extends over 14 amino acids. Here the CDR3 reads CASSEIAGANVLTF. CDR3 DNA sequence: TGTGCCAGCAGTGAAATCGCTGGGGCCAACGTCCTGACTTTC. Variable domain in full (rest from reference TRBV2 and TRBJ2-6): EPEVTQTPSHQVTQMGQEVILRCVPISNHLYFYWYRQILGQKVEFLVSFYNNEISEKSEIFDDQFSVERPDGSNFTLKIRSTKLEDSAMYFCASSEIAGANVLTFGAGSRLTVL.

The chain links TRBV5-1 to TRBJ2-5, with D hard to call. There are 13 residues in the CDR3. Trimming stripped 2 bases from V and 3 bases from J, with 8 bases between. CDR1 is SGHRS and CDR2 is YFSETQ in the germline V gene. The CDR3 reads CASSFSGEETQYF. The CDR3, as DNA: TGCGCCAGCAGCTTTTCCGGAGAAGAGACCCAGTACTTC.

V gene TRBV6-6 combines with J gene TRBJ2-3; TRBD1 aligns across 9 bases. Germline CDR1 and CDR2: MNHNY and SVGAGI (reference sequence). The CDR3 length is 14 residues. V was pared by 5 bases and J by 4 bases, with 4 bases of the junction left unmatched. The CDR3 sequence is CASSGQGRADTQYF. The CDR3 coding sequence is TGTGCCAGCAGTGGACAGGGGAGAGCAGATACGCAGTATTTT.

This chain connects TRBV28 to TRBJ1-4, with 8 bases identical to TRBD1. V trimming: 8 bases; J trimming: 3 bases; junction bases outside the gene matches: 5. There are 14 residues in the CDR3. Germline V gives CDR1 MDHEN, CDR2 SYDVKM. CDR3 sequence (DNA): TGTGCCAGCTATCCGGGACAGGCTAATGAAAAACTGTTTTTT. Amino acids: CASYPGQANEKLFF. Full variable domain (outside the CDR3, taken from reference TRBV28 and TRBJ1-4): DVKVTQSSRYLVKRTGEKVFLECVQDMDHENMFWYRQDPGLGLRLIYFSYDVKMKEKGDIPEGYSVSREKKERFSLILESASTNQTSMYLCASYPGQANEKLFFGSGTQLSVL.

The rearrangement joins TRBV2 to TRBJ1-6; D gene unclear. Germline CDR1 SNHLY, CDR2 FYNNEI. V lost 6 bases to trimming and J lost 0 bases, with 12 bases between them. The CDR3 totals 16 residues. The DNA of the CDR3 is TGTGCCAGCAGCCGATCGTGGAGCTCCTATAATTCACCCCTCCACTTT. Translating it yields CASSRSWSSYNSPLHF.

This CDR3 is CASSSTTVGSNYGYTF. The DNA for the CDR3 is TGTGCCAGCAGTTCAACGACGGTCGGGTCTAACTATGGCTACACCTTC. The chain is built from TRBV6-6 and TRBJ1-2; no definite D call. The length of the CDR3 is 16 residues. CDR1 MNHNY and CDR2 SVGAGI come from the germline V gene (reference sequence). Deletions cut 4 bases from V and 0 bases from J, with 15 bases between.

J is TRBJ2-2 and V is TRBV5-1, with D uncertain. Germline-derived CDR1 and CDR2 are SGHRS and YFSETQ. The CDR3 contains 13 residues. V gave up 4 bases and J gave up 0 bases, with 4 bases separating them. DNA for the CDR3: TGCGCCAGCAGCCCATCGAACACCGGGGAGCTGTTTTTT. Protein: CASSPSNTGELFF.

The chain couples TRBV28 to TRBJ2-1; 7 bases line up with TRBD2. With V trimmed by 7 bases and J by 0 bases, 6 bases remained unmatched. The CDR3 extends over 15 amino acids. The germline V gene encodes CDR1 MDHEN and CDR2 SYDVKM. The CDR3 here is CASMMGGGSYNEQFF. DNA for the CDR3: TGTGCCAGCATGATGGGGGGGGGCTCCTACAATGAGCAGTTCTTC. The whole variable domain, remainder taken from reference TRBV28 and TRBJ2-1, is DVKVTQSSRYLVKRTGEKVFLECVQDMDHENMFWYRQDPGLGLRLIYFSYDVKMKEKGDIPEGYSVSREKKERFSLILESASTNQTSMYLCASMMGGGSYNEQFFGPGTRLTVL.